This TCR beta chain is from a study of monozygotic twins with inflammatory bowel disease. The CDR3 has 13 amino acids. The germline gives CDR1 DFQATT, CDR2 SNEGSKA (reference sequence). With the 5' RACE reads reprocessed, TCRdb shows one record per CDR3 protein and no DNA. The sample has approximately 400,000 distinct CDR3 sequences. The specimen was blood. The sequence was collected from a human donor with ulcerative colitis or Crohn's disease, or a healthy co-twin of an affected twin (not recorded which). This sequence joins TRBV20-1 and TRBJ1-4. The CDR3 loop is CSASFGRVEKLFF.